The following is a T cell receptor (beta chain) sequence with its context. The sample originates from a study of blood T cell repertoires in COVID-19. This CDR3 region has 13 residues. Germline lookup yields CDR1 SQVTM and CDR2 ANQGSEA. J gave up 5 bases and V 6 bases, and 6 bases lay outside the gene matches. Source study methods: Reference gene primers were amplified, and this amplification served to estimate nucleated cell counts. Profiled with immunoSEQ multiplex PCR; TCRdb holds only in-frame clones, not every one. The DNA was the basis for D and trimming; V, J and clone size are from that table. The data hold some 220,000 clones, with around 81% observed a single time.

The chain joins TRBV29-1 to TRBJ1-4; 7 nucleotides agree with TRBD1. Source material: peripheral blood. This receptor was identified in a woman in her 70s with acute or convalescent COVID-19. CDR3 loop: CSVRDSQNEKLFF. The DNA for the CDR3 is TGCAGCGTCCGGGACAGCCAAAATGAAAAACTGTTTTTT.